This T cell receptor (beta chain) was profiled in a study of blood T cell repertoires in COVID-19. As for the study in general: From the United States, Italy and Spain came samples of acute and convalescent COVID-19. PBMCs, B-cell-depleted T cells, or T cells were the source of the cDNA or gDNA that made up the material.

In the study's own analysis: Amplification of reference gene primers was used by the study to estimate nucleated cell counts. Repertoires were generated with immunoSEQ multiplex PCR, while TCRdb's copy carries only in-frame clones and drops some. The V and J calls and clone size were taken over from that table, and D and trimming were inferred from the DNA. Of approximately 350,000 clones listed, around 89% are singletons. The CDR3 has 15 residues. CDR1 SGHVS and CDR2 FNYEAQ come from the germline V gene. Trimming removed 1 base from V and 5 bases from J, with 14 bases in between. The receptor comes from a man aged 35 to 55 with acute or convalescent COVID-19. The genes are TRBV7-6 and TRBJ1-1; weak D call: TRBD1 (6 bases). The sequenced sample was peripheral blood. As DNA, the CDR3 is TGTGCCAGCAGCTTAGTAGGGGGACGACGGACTGAAGCTTTCTTT. Protein sequence: CASSLVGGRRTEAFF.